This entry concerns a single T cell receptor (beta chain). These data originate in a study of blood T cell repertoires in COVID-19. The wider study: Sites across the United States, Italy and Spain contributed samples from acute and convalescent COVID-19. Nucleic acid was either cDNA or gDNA, and it came from T cells, B-cell-depleted T cells, or PBMCs.

Looked up from germline, CDR1 is MNHEY and CDR2 is SVGEGT. CDR3 length: 13 residues. Trimming stripped 4 bases from V and 5 bases from J, with 11 bases between. Generated by immunoSEQ multiplex PCR, the TCRdb table keeps only in-frame clones and is missing some. The sample yields 56,000 or so clones, under 90% seen once. This clonotype was obtained from a man aged 50 or older with acute or convalescent COVID-19. The specimen sequenced was peripheral blood. This chain links TRBV6-2 or TRBV6-3 with TRBJ1-1; a possible D gene is TRBD1 (5 bases). The CDR3 coding sequence is TGTGCCAGCAGTTTTACAGGTTTGACTGAAGCTTTCTTT. Translating it yields CASSFTGLTEAFF.